This TCR beta chain was identified in a study of shared clonotypes between healthy human individuals. Clones were read by immunoSEQ multiplex PCR, and TCRdb kept only the in-frame ones, dropping some. Altogether around 990,000 clones are present, approximately 75% being singletons, with the ten largest covering more than 0.85%. Looked up from germline, CDR1 is MDHEN and CDR2 is SYDVKM. The V end was cut by 6 bases, the J end by 3 bases, with 14 bases between. This CDR3 region has 14 residues. Study-level results: Though the depth was large, rarefaction showed that sorted-subset sequencing was incomplete.

As concerns this clone: The target antigen is unknown.

The sequencing sample was made of memory CD4+ T cells from PBMCs. Noted subset: CD45RA-negative fraction. The gene calls are TRBV28 and TRBJ1-2, with D possibly matching TRBD1 (6 bases). The clonotype comes from a man younger than 35 in good health. Some clones in this sample may be carry-over from other donors' samples. In DNA form, the CDR3 reads TGTGCCAGCAGCTCAGGACAGAACTACTATGGCTACACCTTC. Translation gives CASSSGQNYYGYTF.